The 20 T cell receptor beta chains presented below share a single source sample, sequenced in a study of blood T cell repertoires in COVID-19. Libraries were prepared by immunoSEQ multiplex PCR; TCRdb keeps only in-frame clonotypes and omits some of them. This table holds some 140,000 clones, roughly 86% found once. The sequencing input was peripheral blood. The receptor set was obtained from a human donor in a cohort sampled during active COVID-19.

This chain connects TRBV27 to TRBJ1-6, with 8 bases fitting TRBD1. The germline gives CDR1 MNHEY, CDR2 SMNVEV (reference sequence). CDR3 length equals 14 residues. The trim removed 3 bases at V and 10 bases at J, leaving 5 bases unmatched. CDR3 residues: CASSFDRGGSPLHF. In DNA, the CDR3 is TGTGCCAGCAGTTTCGACAGGGGAGGATCACCCCTCCACTTT.

The chain employs TRBV12-3 or TRBV12-4 and TRBJ1-4, with no clear D. This CDR3 spans 12 amino acids. V was clipped by 6 bases and J by 4 bases, with 6 bases between them. The CDR3 protein is CASRSVNEKLFF. CDR3 DNA sequence: TGTGCCAGCAGGTCCGTTAATGAAAAACTGTTTTTT.

The chain joins TRBV5-1 to TRBJ1-3, with D possibly matching TRBD1 (6 bases). Germline V gene sequence: CDR1 SGHRS, CDR2 YFSETQ. The CDR3 consists of 16 residues. V was trimmed by 0 bases and J by 4 bases, leaving 14 bases between them. CDR3 DNA: TGCGCCAGCAGCTTGGAGCCTACAGGGTCAGGAAACACCATATATTTT. This sequence encodes CASSLEPTGSGNTIYF. The entire variable domain, with the rest obtained from reference TRBV5-1 and TRBJ1-3, is as follows: KAGVTQTPRYLIKTRGQQVTLSCSPISGHRSVSWYQQTPGQGLQFLFEYFSETQRNKGNFPGRFSGRQFSNSRSEMNVSTLELGDSALYLCASSLEPTGSGNTIYFGEGSWLTVV.

The rearrangement links TRBV3-1 (or the pseudogene TRBV3-2) to TRBJ2-1; 10 bases match TRBD2. CDR1 is LGHDT and CDR2 is YNNKEL in the germline V gene (reference sequence). V trimming: 2 bases; J trimming: 1 base; junction bases outside the gene matches: 5. The CDR3 has 17 residues. Here the CDR3 DNA reads TGTGCCAGCAGCCAACAAGCGGGGGGGCGGTCCTACAATGAGCAGTTCTTC. Amino acid sequence: CASSQQAGGRSYNEQFF.

V usage is TRBV6-2 or TRBV6-3 and J usage is TRBJ2-2, with 8 bases aligning to TRBD2. The CDR3 spans 15 residues. V shed 3 bases, J shed 2 bases, and the junction held 2 bases outside the gene matches. Germline V gene lookup returns CDR1 MNHEY and CDR2 SVGEGT. Here the CDR3 DNA reads TGTGCCAGCAGTTATTTAGCGGGAAACACCGGGGAGCTGTTTTTT. Translating gives CASSYLAGNTGELFF.

This clone was observed a handful of times. The chain has TRBV15 and TRBJ1-5, with D hard to call. This CDR3 has 15 amino acids. Trimming pared 0 bases from V and 1 base from J, leaving 7 bases between. Germline V lookup: CDR1 LNHNV, CDR2 YYDKDF (reference sequence). CDR3 nucleotides: TGTGCCACCAGCAGAGATCGGAGAAGCAATCAGCCCCAGCATTTT. This translates into CATSRDRRSNQPQHF. The full variable domain, completed using reference TRBV15 and TRBJ1-5, is DAMVIQNPRYQVTQFGKPVTLSCSQTLNHNVMYWYQQKSSQAPKLLFHYYDKDFNNEADTPDNFQSRRPNTSFCFLDIRSPGLGDTAMYLCATSRDRRSNQPQHFGDGTRLSIL.

This sequence joins TRBV19 and TRBJ2-2; the match to TRBD2 covers 9 bases. CDR1 LNHDA and CDR2 SQIVND come from the germline V gene (reference sequence). This CDR3 has 14 amino acids. With 8 bases clipped from V and 5 bases from J, the junction kept 6 bases outside the gene matches. CDR3 region: CASGGLAGTGELFF. DNA of the CDR3: TGTGCCAGTGGTGGGCTAGCGGGAACCGGGGAGCTGTTTTTT. Full variable domain (missing parts from reference TRBV19 and TRBJ2-2): DGGITQSPKYLFRKEGQNVTLSCEQNLNHDAMYWYRQDPGQGLRLIYYSQIVNDFQKGDIAEGYSVSREKKESFPLTVTSAQKNPTAFYLCASGGLAGTGELFFGEGSRLTVL.

V usage is TRBV29-1 and J usage is TRBJ1-1; the D is unclear. From germline, CDR1 is SQVTM and CDR2 ANQGSEA. Trimming shortened V by 4 bases and J by 4 bases, and 10 bases separated the two germline ends. The CDR3 is 12 residues long. Here the CDR3 DNA reads TGCAGCGTTGGAGAGTCGGGCACTGAAGCTTTCTTT. Protein: CSVGESGTEAFF.

The chain carries TRBV27 and TRBJ1-1; D might be TRBD1 (5 bases). The ends were cut back, 3 bases at V and 4 bases at J, with 12 bases in the middle. CDR3 size: 14 residues. From germline, CDR1 is MNHEY and CDR2 SMNVEV (reference sequence). DNA for the CDR3: TGTGCCAGCAGTTTGTTGGTAGGGGTCACTGAAGCTTTCTTT. Amino acids: CASSLLVGVTEAFF.

The chain has TRBV6-1 and TRBJ1-3; D not resolved. This CDR3 contains 16 residues. Deletions cut 0 bases from V and 0 bases from J, with 9 bases between. Germline V gene data show CDR1 as MNHNS and CDR2 as SASEGT. The CDR3 region is CASSEAQAGSGNTIYF. The CDR3 region has the DNA TGTGCCAGCAGTGAAGCGCAGGCGGGCTCTGGAAACACCATATATTTT.

This chain links TRBV7-8 with TRBJ1-4, with TRBD1 matching over 8 bases. The V gene's germline CDR1 is SGHVS and CDR2 FQNEAQ. Unmatched junction bases numbered 4, after V lost 4 bases and J lost 6 bases. CDR3 length: 14 residues. The CDR3 reads CASSSQGGDEKLFF. In nucleotides, the CDR3 is TGTGCCAGCAGCTCACAGGGGGGAGATGAAAAACTGTTTTTT.

The V and J genes are TRBV6-5 and TRBJ1-1; D is unresolved. CDR1 is MNHEY and CDR2 is SVGAGI in the germline V gene. The CDR3 extends over 15 amino acids. The V end was cut by 4 bases, the J end by 0 bases, with 12 bases between. The CDR3 region has the DNA TGTGCCAGCAGTTCAAACTGGGGAGTGAACACTGAAGCTTTCTTT. The encoded protein is CASSSNWGVNTEAFF.

This rearrangement joins TRBV6-6 to TRBJ1-6; possibly TRBD1 for D (5 bases). Germline V gene lookup returns CDR1 MNHNY and CDR2 SVGAGI (reference sequence). The germline V and J ends were trimmed by 7 bases and 3 bases, with 19 bases remaining between them. The CDR3 contains 17 residues. Here the CDR3 reads CASNRGGGAFYNSPLHF. The CDR3 DNA reads as TGTGCCAGCAATCGGGGCGGGGGAGCCTTCTATAATTCACCCCTCCACTTT.

The chain employs TRBV4-1 and TRBJ2-1; D possibly corresponds to TRBD1 (5 bases). The V gene's germline CDR1 is MGHRA and CDR2 YSYEKL. Trimming left V 4 bases short and J 6 bases short, with 13 bases between. This CDR3 comprises 14 residues. The CDR3 loop reads CASSPLQGFNEQFF. CDR3 DNA sequence: TGCGCCAGCAGCCCCCTCCAGGGATTCAATGAGCAGTTCTTC.

V is TRBV5-1 and J is TRBJ2-7; 8 bases are shared with TRBD1. The CDR3 contains 15 residues. V lost 0 bases and J lost 5; bases outside the gene matches: 7. CDR1 is SGHRS and CDR2 is YFSETQ in the germline V gene. The CDR3 bases are TGCGCCAGCAGCTTGGATGGACAGGGTGTAAACGAGCAGTACTTC. It is translated as CASSLDGQGVNEQYF.

The V gene is TRBV6-6, the J gene TRBJ2-7; D is perhaps TRBD1 (6 bases). The CDR3 is 15 amino acids. CDR1 and CDR2 (germline): MNHNY, SVGAGI (reference sequence). The V end lost 6 bases, the J end lost 2 bases, and 17 bases lay between the germline ends. The CDR3 coding sequence is TGTGCCAGCAGCCGGACAGCAAGAGCCACCTACGAGCAGTACTTC. Translation: CASSRTARATYEQYF.

CDR3 region: CASSQAGTYGEQYF. In nucleotides, the CDR3 is TGTGCCAGCAGCCAAGCCGGGACTTATGGGGAGCAGTACTTC. The chain employs TRBV3-1 (or the pseudogene TRBV3-2) and TRBJ2-7; TRBD2 is a possible D gene (6 bases). Trimming removed 1 base at V and 7 bases at J, with 14 bases between. CDR1 is LGHDT and CDR2 is YNNKEL in the germline V gene (reference sequence). The CDR3 covers 14 residues.

The chain is built from TRBV5-1 and TRBJ2-1; 8 bases are shared with TRBD2. J gave up 4 bases and V 4 bases, and 10 bases lay outside the gene matches. The CDR3 loop spans 16 amino acids. Per the germline V gene, CDR1 is SGHRS and CDR2 is YFSETQ. The DNA of the CDR3 is TGCGCCAGCAGCCCCCCGGGGGGGGGCTTTTACAATGAGCAGTTCTTC. Translation: CASSPPGGGFYNEQFF.

The rearrangement uses TRBV9 and TRBJ2-5, with D possibly matching TRBD2 (5 bases). CDR1 SGDLS and CDR2 YYNGEE come from the germline V gene. V was pared by 2 bases and J by 1 base, with 15 bases between. CDR3 length: 16 amino acids. The CDR3 sequence is CASSVGVSGAQETQYF. In nucleotides, the CDR3 is TGTGCCAGCAGCGTCGGAGTAAGCGGAGCCCAAGAGACCCAGTACTTC.

V gene TRBV18 combines with J gene TRBJ2-1; D is undetermined. Between the trimmed V and J ends, which lost 2 bases and 10 bases, there was a span of 12 bases. CDR1 is KGHSH, CDR2 LQKENI, per germline. The CDR3 has 13 residues. The CDR3 region has the DNA TGTGCCAGCTCACCATTAGCCAGCAACGAGCAGTTCTTC. This encodes CASSPLASNEQFF.